This entry concerns a single T cell receptor beta chain. Its specific antigen is unknown. Base qualities are not at hand, and no much larger clone is one base apart. The data were obtained in a study of PD-1 blockade in classical Hodgkin lymphoma (dated by TCRdb to about 2020). In the study overall: Nivolumab dosing was 3 mg/kg intravenously every 2 weeks, continuing until either disease progression or unacceptable toxicity. To define a peripheral blood immune signature of response to PD-1 blockade in classical Hodgkin lymphoma, the study combined TCR beta sequencing with CyTOF.

There are 17 amino acids in the CDR3, from cysteine to phenylalanine inclusive. Left in the record is the CDR3 DNA by itself, 51 bases read in frame from the first base. The junction shows trimming of 2 bases on V and 6 bases on J, and the gene matches do not reach 12 bases of it. The CDR1 and CDR2 encoded by the germline V gene are LGHNA and YNFKEQ. What the time point label conveys for this sample: cycle 4 day 1 (C4D1), after less than seven weeks of nivolumab. Every trial patient had relapsed following autologous stem cell transplantation, and prior brentuximab vedotin exposure was what differed among cohorts A, B and C. Using a Miltenyi CD8+ T cell isolation kit, CD8+ T cells were purified from thawed PBMCs through magnetic negative selection. The trial cohort included 50 to 60 patients with relapsed/refractory classical Hodgkin lymphoma, and each patient had a best overall response of complete response, partial response or progressive disease. In the multi-cohort phase II CheckMate 205 trial, trial patients received single-agent nivolumab. Best overall response was determined by an independent review committee according to the 2007 International Working Group response criteria. Trial PBMCs were collected immediately before nivolumab initiation (C1D1) and during therapy at cycle 2 day 1 and cycle 4 day 1. Peripheral blood was collected in 8 mL Vacutainer Cell Preparation Tubes, from which PBMCs were isolated by centrifugation and then cryopreserved. Purified CD4+ and CD8+ fractions were generated only in cases for which an additional PBMC sample was available. Magnetically labelled cells were removed on LS columns in a quadroMACS separator, and the flow-through was collected as the purified fraction.

The paper's findings and limits, for the study overall: Baseline TCR diversity was reported to be lower in newly diagnosed patients than in healthy donors, and even lower in relapsed/refractory patients. Only a single clinical trial cohort was studied, and what caused the repertoire differences, possibly disease activity or prior therapy, remained undefined. CD4+ but not CD8+ TCR diversity rose significantly by C4D1 (p=0.0027 vs p=0.16), most apparent in complete responders (p=0.02). Trial patients with a complete response had baseline diversity similar to that of newly diagnosed patients, while partial responders and progressors had significantly lower diversity. Patients starting nivolumab less than 1 year after ASCT had lower diversity and were excluded from later analyses to avoid confounding by immune reconstitution.

Genomic DNA was extracted with the Qiagen DNeasy kit from unsorted PBMCs and from negatively selected CD4+ and CD8+ fractions. Amplification of TCR beta CDR3 regions was done by immunoSEQ multiplex PCR with primers that anneal to V and J segments. Amplification bias was minimized using a synthetic immune receptor repertoire, and residual bias was removed computationally after sequencing. For the original study's pipeline: Custom Python scripts were used to quantify repertoire diversity as the Shannon entropy index. Unsorted, CD4+ and CD8+ repertoires were examined separately, except in combined analyses, for which CD4+ and CD8+ sequences were merged in silico. A clone counted as expanded when the clone's frequency after treatment rose at least 2-fold relative to C1D1, and clones undetected at baseline were given a pseudocount of 0.5. Singleton clones were defined as clones with 0 or 1 copy at C1D1, and non-singleton clones were defined as clones with 2 or more copies. By matching protein sequences in sorted samples from the same patient, clones expanded in unsorted samples were annotated as CD4+, CD8+ or unknown. Wilcoxon tests on paired samples were used to test changes in diversity from C1D1 to C4D1. TCRdb stores this immuneACCESS table with in-frame sequences only. Part of the clones is absent; in the studies checked, under half of the shortfall reflects unresolved V genes, and no reason is known for the rest. That table gives V, J and clone size, and the DNA gave D and trimming. The sample table contains some 3,800 clones; only one count was recorded for around two thirds of them. The ten largest clones represent roughly 49% of the sample.

The chain was built from TRBV4-2 and TRBJ2-2, and 7 bases in between align with TRBD1. The source is a human donor with classical Hodgkin lymphoma. Sequenced material: CD8+ T cells from blood, taken before the fourth cycle of nivolumab. The DNA reads TGTGCCAGCAGCCAAAACAGAATGACAGGGCAGTCCGGGGAGCTGTTTTTT. It codes for CASSQNRMTGQSGELFF.